These 15 T cell receptor beta chains came from one sample sequenced in a study of tumor and adjacent non-tumor tissue in lung cancer. RNA was extracted from bulk tissue without any cell sorting. A modified ARM-PCR protocol with three rounds of nested PCR amplified TCRbeta. MiXCR was run by TCRdb on the multiplex PCR reads, yielding one entry per CDR3 protein. The table records fewer than 120,000 distinct CDR3 sequences, roughly 84% of them present only once. The source material was lung tumor tissue. These receptor sequences come from an older man with non-small cell lung cancer.

The V and J genes are TRBV11-2 and TRBJ2-7, with unresolved D. V lost 5 bases, J lost 9 bases, and 17 bases lay in between. Germline V CDR1 and CDR2: SGHAT, FQNNGV. This CDR3 is built from 13 residues. CDR3: CASSHWTECVQYF. DNA of the CDR3: TGTGCCAGCAGCCACTGGACCGAGTGCGTGCAGTACTTC.

Of note for this clonotype: The germline gene is not matched at one end of the junction; a read error may be the cause. This chain joins TRBV11-3 and TRBJ2-1, with D possibly being TRBD2 (7 bases). CDR3 size: 17 residues. In germline, CDR1 is SGHNT, CDR2 YENEEA. In DNA form, the CDR3 reads TGTGCCAGCAACCTCCTAGGGACTATCGGGGGCTACAATGAGCAGCTCTTC. This gives the protein CASNLLGTIGGYNEQLF.

Regarding this clonotype: Germline and junction disagree at one end, which may indicate a read error. The chain is built from TRBV11-2 and TRBJ2-1; possibly TRBD2 for D (6 bases). The CDR3 has 18 residues. Germline V gene lookup returns CDR1 SGHAT and CDR2 FQNNGV. The CDR3 sequence: CASSIRVRDWASYNGLLF. Written as DNA, the CDR3 is TGTGCCAGCAGCATACGTGTGCGGGACTGGGCCTCCTACAATGGGCTGTTATTC.

Note on this clonotype: A read error may produce the germline difference seen at one junction end. The rearrangement uses TRBV4-3 and TRBJ2-1, with D perhaps TRBD2 (6 bases). The CDR3 loop spans 17 amino acids. CDR1 LGHNA and CDR2 YSLEER come from the germline V gene. The CDR3 coding sequence is TGCGCTAGCAGCCAAGACCCATCGGGAGCTGAGTACAATGAGCAGTTCTTC. Amino acid sequence: CASSQDPSGAEYNEQFF.

A note on this clonotype: One junction end disagrees with the germline gene, perhaps due to a read error. This rearrangement joins TRBV4-1 to TRBJ2-7; the D call may be TRBD1 or TRBD2 (6 bases each). The CDR3 has 14 residues. Germline CDR1 and CDR2: MGHRA and YSYEKL. CDR3 coding DNA: TGCGCCAGAAGCCAAGGAGGGGGTTCTGAAGAGCACTACTTC. Protein sequence: CARSQGGGSEEHYF.

A remark on this clonotype: One end of the junction does not line up with germline, which may come from a read error. The V gene is TRBV11-3, the J gene TRBJ1-1, with 7 bases matching TRBD1. CDR1 and CDR2 (germline): SGHNT, YENEEA. The CDR3 contains 16 residues. The DNA of the CDR3 is TGTGCCAGCAGTCTAAAGACAGGGTGGATGAACTCTGAAGCTTTCTTT. It encodes CASSLKTGWMNSEAFF.

Turning to this clonotype: This clone may be a read error of a much larger clone one base away. J is TRBJ2-2 and V is TRBV6-6, with D possibly matching TRBD1 (6 bases). The CDR3 contains 16 residues. CDR1 and CDR2 from the germline V gene are MNHNY and SVGAGI (reference sequence). The DNA of the CDR3 is TGTGCCGGCAGTTACCGAGGGGGACGGGCCACCGTGGAGCTGTTTTTT. Its translation is CAGSYRGGRATVELFF.

In the case of this clonotype: A read error may be the cause here, since a much bigger clone is one base away. The chain links TRBV6-2 or TRBV6-3 to TRBJ2-7; a weak D match, TRBD2 (5 bases). The germline V gene has CDR1 MNHEY and CDR2 SVGEGT. The ends were cut back, 8 bases at V and 2 bases at J, with 16 bases in the middle. The CDR3 is 14 amino acids. The CDR3 bases are TGTGCCAGCCAGCTAGTGGGAGTAACCTACGAGCAGTACTTC. This codes for CASQLVGVTYEQYF.

Worth noting for this clonotype: A much larger clone is a single base away; this may be a read error. This chain joins TRBV30 and TRBJ1-4, with a weak D call TRBD1 (5 bases). Germline CDR1 and CDR2: GTSNPN and SVGIG (reference sequence). This CDR3 is built from 16 residues. CDR3 amino acids: CSWSSSDTGLNEKLFF. In DNA, the CDR3 is TGTTCCTGGAGTTCTTCAGACACAGGACTAAATGAAAAACTGTTTTTT. Using reference TRBV30 and TRBJ1-4 for the parts outside the CDR3, the full variable domain is SQTIHQWPATLVQPVGSPLSLECTVEGTSNPNLYWYRQAAGRGLQLLFYSVGIGQISSEVPQNLSASRPQDRQFILSSKKLLLSDSGFYLCSWSSSDTGLNEKLFFGSGTQLSVL.

A remark on this clonotype: Because the CDR3's place on the DNA is in doubt, the DNA is left out and the CDR3 is given as listed by TCRdb. The chain's CDR3 is CSLEVGGGTQYF. The chain employs TRBV29-1 and TRBJ2-5; the table calls TRBD1, which could not be checked here. Germline CDR1 is SQVTM and CDR2 is ANQGSEA. The CDR3 has 12 amino acids, counting both end residues.

In the case of this clonotype: A read error may account for a junction end that differs from germline. This chain uses TRBV12-3 or TRBV12-4 with TRBJ1-2; unclear D gene. The CDR3 covers 11 residues. This CDR3 is CASTMGDGYVF. DNA of the CDR3: TGTGCCAGCACCATGGGAGATGGCTACGTCTTC.

Points on this clonotype: The junction and the germline gene differ at one end; a read error may be behind it. The rearrangement joins TRBV6-6 to TRBJ2-7; D is unresolved. The CDR3 runs 14 residues. CDR1 is MNHNY and CDR2 is SVGAGI in the germline V gene (reference sequence). CDR3 loop: CASSYSSMTYGQYF. CDR3 coding DNA: TGTGCCAGCAGTTACTCGTCGATGACCTACGGGCAGTACTTC.

Comments on this clonotype: Compared with germline, one end of the junction differs, possibly owing to a read error. V gene TRBV4-3 combines with J gene TRBJ2-1; 8 bases agree with TRBD2. This CDR3 is 17 amino acids long. Germline lookup yields CDR1 LGHNA and CDR2 YSLEER. CDR3 DNA sequence: TGCGACAGCAGCCAAGACCCAGCGGGAGCTGAATACAATGACGAGTTCTTC. Its translation is CDSSQDPAGAEYNDEFF.

Of note for this clonotype: This may be a read error: a much more frequent sequence differs by one nucleotide. This chain uses TRBV6-2 or TRBV6-3 with TRBJ2-4; 10 bases align to TRBD1. Looked up from germline, CDR1 is MNHEY and CDR2 is SVGEGT. The CDR3 has 14 residues. The CDR3 loop reads CTSSSLGQGDIQYF. In DNA form, the CDR3 reads TGTACCAGCAGTTCTCTTGGACAGGGGGACATTCAGTACTTC.

On this clonotype itself: This may be a read error: a much more frequent sequence differs by one nucleotide. The chain uses TRBV11-3 and TRBJ2-1, with D possibly matching TRBD2 (5 bases). Trimming pared 4 bases from V and 7 bases from J, leaving 14 bases between. The V gene's germline CDR1 is SGHNT and CDR2 YENEEA. The CDR3 is 14 amino acids. The CDR3 spells CASSWEGVANEQFF. CDR3 sequence (DNA): TGTGCCAGCAGCTGGGAAGGAGTAGCGAATGAGCAGTTCTTC.